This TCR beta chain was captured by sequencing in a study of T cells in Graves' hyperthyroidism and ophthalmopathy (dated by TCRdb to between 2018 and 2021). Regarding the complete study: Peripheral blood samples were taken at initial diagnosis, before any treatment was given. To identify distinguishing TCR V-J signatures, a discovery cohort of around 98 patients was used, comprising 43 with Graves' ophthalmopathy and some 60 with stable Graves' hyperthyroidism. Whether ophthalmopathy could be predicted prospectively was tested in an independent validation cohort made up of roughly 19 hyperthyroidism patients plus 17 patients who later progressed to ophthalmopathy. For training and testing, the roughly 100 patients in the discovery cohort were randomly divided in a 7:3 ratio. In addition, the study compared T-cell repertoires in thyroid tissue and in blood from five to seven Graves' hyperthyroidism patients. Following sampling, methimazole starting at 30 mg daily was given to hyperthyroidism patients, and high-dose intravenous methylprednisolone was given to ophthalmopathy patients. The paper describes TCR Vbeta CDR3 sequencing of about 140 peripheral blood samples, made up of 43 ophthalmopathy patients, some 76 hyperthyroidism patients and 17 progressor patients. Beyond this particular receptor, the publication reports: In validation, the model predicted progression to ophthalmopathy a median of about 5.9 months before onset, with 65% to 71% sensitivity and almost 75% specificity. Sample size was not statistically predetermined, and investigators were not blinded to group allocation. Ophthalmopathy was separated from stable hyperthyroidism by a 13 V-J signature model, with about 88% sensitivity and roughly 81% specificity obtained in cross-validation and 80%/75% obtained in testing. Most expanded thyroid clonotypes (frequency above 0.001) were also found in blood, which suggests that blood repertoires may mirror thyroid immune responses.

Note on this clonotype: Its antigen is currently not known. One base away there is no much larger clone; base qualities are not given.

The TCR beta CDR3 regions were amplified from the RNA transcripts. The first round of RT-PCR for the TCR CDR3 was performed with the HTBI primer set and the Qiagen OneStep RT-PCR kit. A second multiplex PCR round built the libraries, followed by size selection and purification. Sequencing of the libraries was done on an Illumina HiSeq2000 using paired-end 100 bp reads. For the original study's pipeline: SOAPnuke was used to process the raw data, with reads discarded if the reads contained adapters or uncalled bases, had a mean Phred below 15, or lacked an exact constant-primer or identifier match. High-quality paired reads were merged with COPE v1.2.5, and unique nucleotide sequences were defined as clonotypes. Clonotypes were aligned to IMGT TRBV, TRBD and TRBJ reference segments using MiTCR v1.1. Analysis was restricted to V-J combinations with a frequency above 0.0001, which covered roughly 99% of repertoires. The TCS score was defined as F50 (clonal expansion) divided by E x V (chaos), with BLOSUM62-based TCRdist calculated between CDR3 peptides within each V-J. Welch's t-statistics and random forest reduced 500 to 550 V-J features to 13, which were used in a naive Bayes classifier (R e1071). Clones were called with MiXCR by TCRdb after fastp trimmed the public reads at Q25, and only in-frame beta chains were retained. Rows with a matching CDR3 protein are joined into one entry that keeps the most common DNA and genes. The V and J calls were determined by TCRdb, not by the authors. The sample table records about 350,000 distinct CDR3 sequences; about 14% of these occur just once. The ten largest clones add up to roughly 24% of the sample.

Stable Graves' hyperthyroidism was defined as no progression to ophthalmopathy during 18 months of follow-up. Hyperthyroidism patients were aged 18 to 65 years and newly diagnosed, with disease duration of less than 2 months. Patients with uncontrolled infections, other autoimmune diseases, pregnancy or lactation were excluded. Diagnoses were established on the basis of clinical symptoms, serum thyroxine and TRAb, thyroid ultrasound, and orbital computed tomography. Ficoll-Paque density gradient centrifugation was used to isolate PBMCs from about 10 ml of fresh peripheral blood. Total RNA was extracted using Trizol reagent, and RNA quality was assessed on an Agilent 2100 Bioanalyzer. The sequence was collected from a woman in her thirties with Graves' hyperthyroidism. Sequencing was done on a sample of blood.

The CDR3 sequence is CASSRGQGSLNEQFF. In nucleotide form, the sequence is TGTGCCAGCTCACGGGGACAGGGGTCCCTCAATGAGCAGTTCTTC. The rearrangement combines TRBV18 with TRBJ2-1, and TRBD1 matches 10 of the central bases. CDR1 and CDR2 (KGHSH, LQKENI) derive from the germline V gene. Trimming takes 4 bases off V and 6 bases off J; junction bases not matched to a gene: 6. The CDR3 covers 15 residues, taking in both the cysteine and the phenylalanine. Just CDR3 DNA is preserved here, 45 bases in frame from base 1.